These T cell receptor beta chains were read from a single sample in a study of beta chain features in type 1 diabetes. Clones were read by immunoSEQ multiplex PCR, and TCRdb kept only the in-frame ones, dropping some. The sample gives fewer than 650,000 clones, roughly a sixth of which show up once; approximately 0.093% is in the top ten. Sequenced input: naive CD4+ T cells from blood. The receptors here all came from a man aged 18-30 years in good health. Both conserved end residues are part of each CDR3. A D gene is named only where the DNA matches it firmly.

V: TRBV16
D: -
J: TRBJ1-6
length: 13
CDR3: CASSQFGVSPLHF

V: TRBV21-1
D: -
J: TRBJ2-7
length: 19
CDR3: CASSKARLAGGPNPYEQYF

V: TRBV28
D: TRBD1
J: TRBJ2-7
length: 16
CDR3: CASSPTGAGVSYEQYF

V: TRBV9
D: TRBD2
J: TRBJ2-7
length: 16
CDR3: CASSEGLAGSSYEQYF

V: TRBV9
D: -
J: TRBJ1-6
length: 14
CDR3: CASSVGSYNSPLHF

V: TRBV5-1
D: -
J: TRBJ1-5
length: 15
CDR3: CASSPGGASNQPQHF

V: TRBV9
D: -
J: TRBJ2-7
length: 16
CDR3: CASSVAGEAGYHEQYF

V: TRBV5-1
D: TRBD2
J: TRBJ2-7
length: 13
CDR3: CASSHTSGNEQYF

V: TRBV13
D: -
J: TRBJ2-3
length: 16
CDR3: CASSLPGVFSTDTQYF

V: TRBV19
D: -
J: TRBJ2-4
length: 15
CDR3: CASSIDLTSRNIQYF

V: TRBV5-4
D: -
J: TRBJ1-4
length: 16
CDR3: CASSSGGIATNEKLFF

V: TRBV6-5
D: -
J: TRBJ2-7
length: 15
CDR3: CASSPSGAKPYEQYF

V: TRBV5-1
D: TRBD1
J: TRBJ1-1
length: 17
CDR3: CASSYRGRGYGNTEAFF

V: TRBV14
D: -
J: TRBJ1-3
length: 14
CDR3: CASRELGFGNTIYF

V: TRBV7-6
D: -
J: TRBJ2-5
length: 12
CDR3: CASSQTGETQYF

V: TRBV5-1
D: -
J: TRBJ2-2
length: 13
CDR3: CASSLVGAGELFF

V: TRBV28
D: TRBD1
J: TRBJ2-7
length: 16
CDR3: CASRRRQGLNPYEQYF

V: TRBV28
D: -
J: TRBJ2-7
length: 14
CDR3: CASSLGLWSYEQYF

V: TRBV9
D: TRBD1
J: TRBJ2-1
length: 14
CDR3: CASSHQTGYNEQFF

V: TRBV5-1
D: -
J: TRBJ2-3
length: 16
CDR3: CASRSVGGGPTDTQYF

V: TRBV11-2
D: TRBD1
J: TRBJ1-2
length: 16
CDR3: CASSFAPGQGNYGYTF

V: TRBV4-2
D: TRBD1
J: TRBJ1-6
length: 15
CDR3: CASSQLTGGLSPLHF

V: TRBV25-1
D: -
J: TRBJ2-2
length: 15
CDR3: CASSGWTENTGELFF

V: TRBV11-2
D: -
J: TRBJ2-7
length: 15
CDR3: CASSLIRGKGYEQYF

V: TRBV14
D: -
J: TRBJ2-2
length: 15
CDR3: CASSRGGTISGELFF

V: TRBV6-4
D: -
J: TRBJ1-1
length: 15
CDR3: CASGERRGENTEAFF

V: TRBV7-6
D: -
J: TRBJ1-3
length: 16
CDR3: CASSLAYTGPGNTIYF

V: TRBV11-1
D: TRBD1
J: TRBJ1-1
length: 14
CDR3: CASSVTGAKVRAFF

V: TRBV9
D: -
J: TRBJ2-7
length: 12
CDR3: CASSKQGSEQYF

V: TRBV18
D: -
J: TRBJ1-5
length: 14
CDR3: CASSPTGRNQPQHF

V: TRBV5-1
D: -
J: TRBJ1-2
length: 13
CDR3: CASSFSLSDGYTF

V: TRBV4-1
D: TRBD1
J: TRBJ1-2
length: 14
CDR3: CASSRGQGNYGYTF

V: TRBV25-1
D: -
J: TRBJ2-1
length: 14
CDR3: CASSAGLGYNEQFF

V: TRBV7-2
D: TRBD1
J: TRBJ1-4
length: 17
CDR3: CASSLGGTGGRREKLFF

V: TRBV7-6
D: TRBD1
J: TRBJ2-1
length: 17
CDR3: CASSLYFGTGTHNEQFF